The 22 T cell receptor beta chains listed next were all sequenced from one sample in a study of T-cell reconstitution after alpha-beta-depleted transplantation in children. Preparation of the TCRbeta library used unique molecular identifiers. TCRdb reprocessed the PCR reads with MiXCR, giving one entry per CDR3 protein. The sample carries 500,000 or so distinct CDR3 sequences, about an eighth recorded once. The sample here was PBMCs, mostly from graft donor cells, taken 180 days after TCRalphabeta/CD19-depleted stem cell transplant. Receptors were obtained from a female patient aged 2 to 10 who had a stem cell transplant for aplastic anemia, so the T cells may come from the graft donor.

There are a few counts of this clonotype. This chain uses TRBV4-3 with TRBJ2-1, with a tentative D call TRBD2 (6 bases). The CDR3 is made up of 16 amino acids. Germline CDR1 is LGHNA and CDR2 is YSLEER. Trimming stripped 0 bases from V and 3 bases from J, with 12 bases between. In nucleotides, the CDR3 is TGCGCCAGCAGCCAAGACCGAGGGGACTTCTACAATGAGCAGTTCTTC. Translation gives CASSQDRGDFYNEQFF.

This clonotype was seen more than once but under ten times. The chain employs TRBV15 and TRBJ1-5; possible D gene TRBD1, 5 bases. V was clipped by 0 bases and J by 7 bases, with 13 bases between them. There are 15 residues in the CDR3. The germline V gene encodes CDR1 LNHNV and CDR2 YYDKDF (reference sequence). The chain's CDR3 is CATSRERGVGQPQHF. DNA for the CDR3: TGTGCCACCAGCAGAGAGCGGGGGGTCGGGCAGCCCCAGCATTTT.

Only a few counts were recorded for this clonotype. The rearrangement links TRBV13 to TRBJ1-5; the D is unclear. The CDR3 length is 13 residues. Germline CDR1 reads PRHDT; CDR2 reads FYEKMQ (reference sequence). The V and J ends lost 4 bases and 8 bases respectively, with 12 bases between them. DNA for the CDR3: TGTGCCAGCAGCTGGAGAATAGGCGAGCCCCAGCATTTT. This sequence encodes CASSWRIGEPQHF.

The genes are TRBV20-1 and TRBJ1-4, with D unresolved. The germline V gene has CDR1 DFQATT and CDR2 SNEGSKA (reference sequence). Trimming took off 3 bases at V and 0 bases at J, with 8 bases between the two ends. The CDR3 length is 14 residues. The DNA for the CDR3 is TGCAGTGCTAGTCCGAGAACAACTAATGAAAAACTGTTTTTT. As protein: CSASPRTTNEKLFF.

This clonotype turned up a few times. CDR3 loop: CASSQDQVGRGFGPLSGNTIYF. DNA of the CDR3: TGCGCCAGCAGCCAAGATCAAGTAGGCAGGGGATTCGGTCCCCTCTCTGGAAACACCATATATTTT. This sequence joins TRBV4-1 and TRBJ1-3, with a weak D call TRBD1 (6 bases). The CDR3 length is 22 residues. V was clipped by 0 bases and J by 0 bases, with 27 bases between them. Germline V gene sequence: CDR1 MGHRA, CDR2 YSYEKL.

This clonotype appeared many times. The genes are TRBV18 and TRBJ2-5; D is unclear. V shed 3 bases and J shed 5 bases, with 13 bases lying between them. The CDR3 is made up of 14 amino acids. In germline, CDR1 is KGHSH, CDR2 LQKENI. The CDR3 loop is CASSPAYEGETQYF. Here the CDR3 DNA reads TGTGCCAGCTCACCGGCGTATGAAGGGGAGACCCAGTACTTC.

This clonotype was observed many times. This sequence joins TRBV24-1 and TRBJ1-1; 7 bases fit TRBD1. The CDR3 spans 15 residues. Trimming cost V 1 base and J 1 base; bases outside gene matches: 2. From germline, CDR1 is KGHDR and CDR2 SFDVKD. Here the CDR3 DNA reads TGTGCCACCAGTGATTTAGGACAGGAGAACACTGAAGCTTTCTTT. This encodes CATSDLGQENTEAFF.

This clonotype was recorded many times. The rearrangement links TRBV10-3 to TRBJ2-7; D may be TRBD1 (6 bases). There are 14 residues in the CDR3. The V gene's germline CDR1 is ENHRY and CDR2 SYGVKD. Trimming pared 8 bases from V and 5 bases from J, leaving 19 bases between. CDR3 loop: CAIGTAGDTHEQYV. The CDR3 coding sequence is TGTGCCATCGGCACGGCAGGGGATACCCACGAGCAGTACGTC.

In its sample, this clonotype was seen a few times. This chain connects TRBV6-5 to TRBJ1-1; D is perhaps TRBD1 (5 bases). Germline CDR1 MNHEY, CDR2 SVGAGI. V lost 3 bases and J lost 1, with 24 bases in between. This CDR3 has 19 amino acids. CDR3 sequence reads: CASSYTTGLSIVANTEAFF. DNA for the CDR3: TGTGCCAGCAGTTATACCACGGGACTATCAATCGTCGCGAACACTGAAGCTTTCTTT.

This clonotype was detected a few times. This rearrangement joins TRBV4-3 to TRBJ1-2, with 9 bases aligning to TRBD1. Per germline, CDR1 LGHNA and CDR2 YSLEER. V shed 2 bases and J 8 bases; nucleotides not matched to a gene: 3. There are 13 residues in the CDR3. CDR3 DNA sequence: TGCGCCAGCAGCCAACCCGGACAGGGGGGCTACACCTTC. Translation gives CASSQPGQGGYTF.

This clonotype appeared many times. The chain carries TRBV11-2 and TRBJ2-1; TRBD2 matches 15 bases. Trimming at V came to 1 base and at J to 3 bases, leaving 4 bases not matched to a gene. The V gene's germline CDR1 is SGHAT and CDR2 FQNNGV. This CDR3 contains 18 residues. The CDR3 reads CASSLVGTSGRLYNEQFF. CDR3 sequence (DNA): TGTGCCAGCAGCTTAGTGGGGACTAGCGGGAGGCTCTACAATGAGCAGTTCTTC.

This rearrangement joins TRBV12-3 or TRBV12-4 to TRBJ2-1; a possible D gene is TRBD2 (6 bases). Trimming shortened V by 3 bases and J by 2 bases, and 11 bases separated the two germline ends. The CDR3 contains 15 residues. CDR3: CASSFRGFPYNEQFF. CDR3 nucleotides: TGTGCCAGCAGTTTTCGGGGGTTCCCCTACAATGAGCAGTTCTTC.

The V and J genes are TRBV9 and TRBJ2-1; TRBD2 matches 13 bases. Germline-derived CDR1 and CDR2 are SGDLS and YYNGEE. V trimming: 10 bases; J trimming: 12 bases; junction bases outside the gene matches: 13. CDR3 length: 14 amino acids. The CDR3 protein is CAVQGVRLAGGQFF. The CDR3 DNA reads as TGTGCCGTACAGGGGGTCCGACTAGCGGGAGGGCAGTTCTTC.

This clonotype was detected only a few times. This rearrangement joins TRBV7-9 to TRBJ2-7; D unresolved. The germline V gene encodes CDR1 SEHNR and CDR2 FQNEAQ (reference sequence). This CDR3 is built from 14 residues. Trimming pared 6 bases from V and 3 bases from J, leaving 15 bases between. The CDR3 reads CASRKASTDYEQYF. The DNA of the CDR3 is TGTGCCAGCAGGAAAGCGTCGACTGACTACGAGCAGTACTTC. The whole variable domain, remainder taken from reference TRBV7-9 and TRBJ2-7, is DTGVSQNPRHKITKRGQNVTFRCDPISEHNRLYWYRQTLGQGPEFLTYFQNEAQLEKSRLLSDRFSAERPKGSFSTLEIQRTEQGDSAMYLCASRKASTDYEQYFGPGTRLTVT.

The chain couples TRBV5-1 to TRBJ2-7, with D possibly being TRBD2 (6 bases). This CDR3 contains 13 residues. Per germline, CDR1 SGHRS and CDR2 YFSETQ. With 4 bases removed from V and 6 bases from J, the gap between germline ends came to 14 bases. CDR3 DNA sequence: TGCGCCAGCAGCCCGGTTTGGGGAGGCGAGCAGTACGTC. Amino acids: CASSPVWGGEQYV.

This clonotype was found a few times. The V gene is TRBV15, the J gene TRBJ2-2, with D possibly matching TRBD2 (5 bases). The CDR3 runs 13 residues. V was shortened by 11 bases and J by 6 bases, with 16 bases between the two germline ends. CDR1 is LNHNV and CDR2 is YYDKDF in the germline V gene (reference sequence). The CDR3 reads CAARRDRPGELFF. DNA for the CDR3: TGTGCCGCCCGACGGGATCGTCCCGGGGAGCTGTTTTTT.

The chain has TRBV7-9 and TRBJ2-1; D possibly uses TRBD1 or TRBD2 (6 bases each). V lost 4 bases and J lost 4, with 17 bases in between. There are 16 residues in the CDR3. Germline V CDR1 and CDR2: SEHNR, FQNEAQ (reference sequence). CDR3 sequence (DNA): TGTGCCAGCAGCTCCTGGGGGGCGGGAACATACAATGAGCAGTTCTTC. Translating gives CASSSWGAGTYNEQFF. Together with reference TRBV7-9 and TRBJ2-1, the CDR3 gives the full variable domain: DTGVSQNPRHKITKRGQNVTFRCDPISEHNRLYWYRQTLGQGPEFLTYFQNEAQLEKSRLLSDRFSAERPKGSFSTLEIQRTEQGDSAMYLCASSSWGAGTYNEQFFGPGTRLTVL.

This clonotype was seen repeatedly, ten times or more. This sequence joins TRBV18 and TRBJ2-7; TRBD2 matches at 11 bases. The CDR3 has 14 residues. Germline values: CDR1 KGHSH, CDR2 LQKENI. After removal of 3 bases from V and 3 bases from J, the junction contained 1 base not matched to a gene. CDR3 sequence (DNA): TGTGCCAGCTCACCGGGACTAGCGGACTACGAGCAGTACTTC. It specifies CASSPGLADYEQYF.

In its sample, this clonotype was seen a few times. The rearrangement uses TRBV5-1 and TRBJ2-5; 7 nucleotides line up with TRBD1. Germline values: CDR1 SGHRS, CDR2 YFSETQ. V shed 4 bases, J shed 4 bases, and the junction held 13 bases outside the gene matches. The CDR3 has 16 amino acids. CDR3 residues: CASSQDAHRGRETQYF. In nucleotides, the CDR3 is TGCGCCAGCAGCCAGGATGCTCACAGGGGTCGAGAGACCCAGTACTTC.

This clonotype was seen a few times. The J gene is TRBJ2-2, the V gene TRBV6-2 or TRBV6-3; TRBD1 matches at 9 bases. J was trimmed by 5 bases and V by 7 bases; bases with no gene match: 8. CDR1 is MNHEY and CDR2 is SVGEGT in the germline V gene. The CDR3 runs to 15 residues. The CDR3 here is CASIDPGQGTGELFF. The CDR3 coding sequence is TGTGCCAGCATTGACCCGGGACAGGGAACCGGGGAGCTGTTTTTT.

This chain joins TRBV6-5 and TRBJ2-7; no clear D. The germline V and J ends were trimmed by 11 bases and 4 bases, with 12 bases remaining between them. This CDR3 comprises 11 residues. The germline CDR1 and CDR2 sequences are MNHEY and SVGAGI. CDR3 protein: CARTQGYEQYF. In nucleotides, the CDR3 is TGTGCCCGCACCCAAGGGTACGAGCAGTACTTC.

Written as DNA, the CDR3 is TGCAGTGCTAGAGGGGGGACTGGCCGCTCCTACGAGCAGTACGTC. Its protein is CSARGGTGRSYEQYV. V and J are TRBV20-1 and TRBJ2-7; tentative D call: TRBD2 (6 bases). There are 15 residues in the CDR3. CDR1 and CDR2 (germline): DFQATT, SNEGSKA (reference sequence). Trimming took off 1 base at V and 0 bases at J, with 13 bases between the two ends.